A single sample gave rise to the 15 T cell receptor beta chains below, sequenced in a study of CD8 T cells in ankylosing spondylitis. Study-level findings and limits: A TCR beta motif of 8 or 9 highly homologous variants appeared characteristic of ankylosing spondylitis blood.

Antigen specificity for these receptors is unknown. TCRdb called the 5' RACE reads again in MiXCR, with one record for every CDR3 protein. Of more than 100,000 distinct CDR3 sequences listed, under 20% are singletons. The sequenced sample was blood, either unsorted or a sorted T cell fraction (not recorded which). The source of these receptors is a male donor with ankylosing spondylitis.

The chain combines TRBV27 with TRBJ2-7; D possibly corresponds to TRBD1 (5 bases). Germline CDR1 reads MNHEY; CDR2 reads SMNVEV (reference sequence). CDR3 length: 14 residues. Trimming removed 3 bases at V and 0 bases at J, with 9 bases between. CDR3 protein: CASSLQGGSYEQYF. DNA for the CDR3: TGTGCCAGCAGTTTGCAGGGCGGCTCCTACGAGCAGTACTTC.

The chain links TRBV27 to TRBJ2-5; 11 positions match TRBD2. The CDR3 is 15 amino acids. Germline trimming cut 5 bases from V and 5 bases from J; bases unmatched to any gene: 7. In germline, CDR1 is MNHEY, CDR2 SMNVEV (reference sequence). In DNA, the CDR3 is TGTGCCAGCAGTCTAGCGGGAGGAGGTTGGGAGACCCAGTACTTC. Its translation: CASSLAGGGWETQYF.

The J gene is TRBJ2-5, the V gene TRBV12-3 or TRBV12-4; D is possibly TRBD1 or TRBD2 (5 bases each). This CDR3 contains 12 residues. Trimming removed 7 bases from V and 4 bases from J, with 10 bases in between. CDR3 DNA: TGTGCCAGCACCTCTGGGACAGAGACCCAGTACTTC. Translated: CASTSGTETQYF.

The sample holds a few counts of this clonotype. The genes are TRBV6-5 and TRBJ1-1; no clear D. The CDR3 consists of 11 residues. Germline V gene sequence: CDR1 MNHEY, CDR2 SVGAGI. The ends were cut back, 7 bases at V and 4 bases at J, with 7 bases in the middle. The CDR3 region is CASTEGTEAFF. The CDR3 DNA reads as TGTGCCAGCACAGAGGGCACTGAAGCTTTCTTT.

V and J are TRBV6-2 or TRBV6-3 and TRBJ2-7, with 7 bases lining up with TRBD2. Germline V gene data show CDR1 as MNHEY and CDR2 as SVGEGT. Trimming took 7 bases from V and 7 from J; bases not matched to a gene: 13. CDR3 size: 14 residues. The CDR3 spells CASTLLAPSREQYF. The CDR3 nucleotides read TGTGCCAGCACTCTACTAGCGCCTTCACGTGAGCAGTACTTC.

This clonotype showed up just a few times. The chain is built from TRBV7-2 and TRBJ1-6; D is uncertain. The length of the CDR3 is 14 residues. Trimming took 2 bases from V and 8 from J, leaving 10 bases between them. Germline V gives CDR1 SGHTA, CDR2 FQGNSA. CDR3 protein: CASSLLEGYSPLHF. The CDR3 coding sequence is TGTGCCAGCAGCTTACTCGAGGGTTATTCACCCCTCCACTTT.

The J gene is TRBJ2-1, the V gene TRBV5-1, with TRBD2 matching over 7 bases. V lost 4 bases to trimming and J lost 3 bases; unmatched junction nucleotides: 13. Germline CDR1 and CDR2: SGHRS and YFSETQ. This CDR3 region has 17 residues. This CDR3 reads CASSLSRTSAGYNEQFF. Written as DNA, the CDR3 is TGCGCCAGCAGCCTAAGTCGAACTAGCGCCGGCTACAATGAGCAGTTCTTC.

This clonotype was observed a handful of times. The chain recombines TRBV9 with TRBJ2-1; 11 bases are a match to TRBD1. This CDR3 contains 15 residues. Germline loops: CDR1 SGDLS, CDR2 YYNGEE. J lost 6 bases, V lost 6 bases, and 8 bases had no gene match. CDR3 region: CASNLRTGGLNEQFF. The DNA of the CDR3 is TGTGCCAGCAACCTACGGACAGGGGGCCTCAATGAGCAGTTCTTC.

In nucleotides, the CDR3 is TGTGCCAGCAGTATCCGGGACAGGGGGTCCTACGAGCAGTACTTC. It translates to CASSIRDRGSYEQYF. The chain carries TRBV6-1 and TRBJ2-7; TRBD1 matches 11 bases. The CDR3 is 15 residues long. From germline, CDR1 is MNHNS and CDR2 SASEGT. V shed 5 bases, J shed 1 base, and the junction held 4 bases outside the gene matches.

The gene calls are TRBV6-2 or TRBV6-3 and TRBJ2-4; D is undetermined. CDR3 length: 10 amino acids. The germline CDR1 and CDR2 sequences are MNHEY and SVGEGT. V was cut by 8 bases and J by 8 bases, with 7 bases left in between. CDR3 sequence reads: CASGFYIQYF. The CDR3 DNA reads TGTGCCAGCGGGTTCTACATTCAGTACTTC.

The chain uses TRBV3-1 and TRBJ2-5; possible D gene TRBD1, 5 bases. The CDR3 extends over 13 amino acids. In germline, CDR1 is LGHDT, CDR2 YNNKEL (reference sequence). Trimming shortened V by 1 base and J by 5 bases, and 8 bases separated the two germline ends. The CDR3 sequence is CASSQAGKETQYF. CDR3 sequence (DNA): TGTGCCAGCAGCCAAGCAGGGAAGGAGACCCAGTACTTC.

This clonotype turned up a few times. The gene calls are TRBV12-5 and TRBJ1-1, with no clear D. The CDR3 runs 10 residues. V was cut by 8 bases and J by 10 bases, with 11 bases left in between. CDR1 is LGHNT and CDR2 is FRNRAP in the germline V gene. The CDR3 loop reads CASFSYPAFF. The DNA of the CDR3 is TGTGCTAGTTTTTCGTATCCAGCTTTCTTT.

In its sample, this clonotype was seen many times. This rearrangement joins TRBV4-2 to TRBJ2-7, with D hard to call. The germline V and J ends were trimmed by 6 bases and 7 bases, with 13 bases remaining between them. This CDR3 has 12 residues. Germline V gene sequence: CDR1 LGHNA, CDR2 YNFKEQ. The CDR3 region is CASRPSFSEQYF. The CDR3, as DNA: TGTGCCAGCAGACCCAGTTTTTCAGAGCAGTACTTC.

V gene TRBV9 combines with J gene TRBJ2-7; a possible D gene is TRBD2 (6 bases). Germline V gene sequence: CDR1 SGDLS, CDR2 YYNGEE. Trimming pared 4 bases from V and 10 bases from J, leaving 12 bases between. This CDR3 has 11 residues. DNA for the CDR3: TGTGCCAGCAGCTCCAGCGGGCGTCAGTACTTC. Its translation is CASSSSGRQYF. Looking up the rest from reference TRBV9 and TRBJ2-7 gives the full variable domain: DSGVTQTPKHLITATGQRVTLRCSPRSGDLSVYWYQQSLDQGLQFLIQYYNGEERAKGNILERFSAQQFPDLHSELNLSSLELGDSALYFCASSSSGRQYFGPGTRLTVT.

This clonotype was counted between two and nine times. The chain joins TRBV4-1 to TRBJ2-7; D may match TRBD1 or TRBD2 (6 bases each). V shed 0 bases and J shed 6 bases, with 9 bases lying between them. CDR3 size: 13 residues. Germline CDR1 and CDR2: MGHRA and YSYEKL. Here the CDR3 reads CASSQDRGAEQYF. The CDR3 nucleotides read TGCGCCAGCAGCCAAGATAGGGGGGCCGAGCAGTACTTC.